One sample yielded the 31 T cell receptor beta chains listed below, sequenced in a study of graft-versus-host responses after intestinal transplantation. Some clones are missing from TCRdb's copy, which holds only in-frame ones; the method was immunoSEQ multiplex PCR. This table holds about 70,000 clones, about nine tenths found once. No antigen has been identified for these receptors. The sample was unstimulated CD8+ T cells sorted from spleen or lymph node cells, taken before intestinal transplant. These receptor sequences come from a human donor who received an intestinal transplant.

This rearrangement joins TRBV7-9 to TRBJ2-5; TRBD2 aligns across 7 bases. This CDR3 contains 18 residues. Germline V CDR1 and CDR2: SEHNR, FQNEAQ (reference sequence). Unmatched junction bases numbered 16, after V lost 5 bases and J lost 1 base. CDR3 bases: TGTGCCAGCAGCCTTCGACACCAGCGGGGCGACCCCCAAGAGACCCAGTACTTC. Its translation: CASSLRHQRGDPQETQYF. Filled out from reference TRBV7-9 and TRBJ2-5, the complete variable domain reads DTGVSQNPRHKITKRGQNVTFRCDPISEHNRLYWYRQTLGQGPEFLTYFQNEAQLEKSRLLSDRFSAERPKGSFSTLEIQRTEQGDSAMYLCASSLRHQRGDPQETQYFGPGTRLLVL.

The chain employs TRBV7-9 and TRBJ2-7, with 9 bases that match TRBD1. Germline V lookup: CDR1 SEHNR, CDR2 FQNEAQ (reference sequence). The CDR3 totals 14 residues. The junction had 5 bases not matched to a gene; V was cut back by 4 bases and J by 4 bases. The CDR3 here is CASSSGTGWYEQYF. The CDR3, as DNA: TGTGCCAGCAGCTCGGGGACAGGGTGGTACGAGCAGTACTTC.

This chain connects TRBV13 to TRBJ2-6; D might be TRBD2 (5 bases). The CDR3 has 16 amino acids. V lost 4 bases, J lost 4 bases, and 14 bases lay in between. The germline V gene encodes CDR1 PRHDT and CDR2 FYEKMQ (reference sequence). The CDR3 is CASSSEGAGGANVLTF. CDR3 in DNA: TGTGCCAGCAGCTCAGAGGGCGCCGGCGGGGCCAACGTCCTGACTTTC.

Worth noting for this clone: The junction departs from the called germline gene at one end, perhaps through a read error. The chain combines TRBV12-5 with TRBJ1-1; no clear D. CDR3 size: 14 residues. Germline V CDR1 and CDR2: LGHNT, FRNRAP. CDR3 in amino acids: CASGLFGMNTEAFF. The CDR3 nucleotides are TGTGCTAGTGGTTTATTCGGGATGAACACTGAAGCTTTTTTT.

The J gene is TRBJ2-5, the V gene TRBV7-9; 8 bases are shared with TRBD1. This CDR3 comprises 14 residues. CDR1 is SEHNR and CDR2 is FQNEAQ in the germline V gene (reference sequence). The J segment lost 5 bases and the V segment lost 5 bases, leaving 7 bases of the junction unmatched. CDR3 DNA: TGTGCCAGCAGCCCCCGGACAGGGCGCGAGACCCAGTACTTC. The encoded protein is CASSPRTGRETQYF.

The V call is TRBV6-6, the J call TRBJ2-5; D is undetermined. Trimming removed 0 bases at V and 5 bases at J, with 7 bases between. The V gene's germline CDR1 is MNHNY and CDR2 SVGAGI (reference sequence). The CDR3 consists of 13 residues. CDR3 protein: CASSYSIRETQYF. Here the CDR3 DNA reads TGTGCCAGCAGTTACTCGATTCGGGAGACCCAGTACTTC.

This chain uses TRBV7-6 with TRBJ2-7, with D unclear. V lost 0 bases, J lost 2 bases, and 8 bases lay in between. The CDR3 length is 14 residues. Per the germline V gene, CDR1 is SGHVS and CDR2 is FNYEAQ. CDR3 DNA sequence: TGTGCCAGCAGCTTAGCACAAGAAACCTACGAGCAGTACTTC. Its protein product is CASSLAQETYEQYF. The whole variable domain, filled in from reference TRBV7-6 and TRBJ2-7, reads GAGVSQSPRYKVTKRGQDVALRCDPISGHVSLYWYRQALGQGPEFLTYFNYEAQQDKSGLPNDRFSAERPEGSISTLTIQRTEQRDSAMYRCASSLAQETYEQYFGPGTRLTVT.

J is TRBJ2-2 and V is TRBV2; TRBD2 matches 7 bases. The junction had 6 bases not matched to a gene; V was cut back by 4 bases and J by 4 bases. Germline-derived CDR1 and CDR2 are SNHLY and FYNNEI. This CDR3 region has 15 residues. The CDR3 loop is CASSGSREGTGELFF. In DNA, the CDR3 is TGTGCCAGCAGTGGGTCCAGGGAGGGCACCGGGGAGCTGTTTTTT.

This chain joins TRBV11-2 and TRBJ1-2; 7 positions agree with TRBD1. Germline loops: CDR1 SGHAT, CDR2 FQNNGV. Trimming removed 5 bases from V and 5 bases from J; junction bases left unmatched: 11. This CDR3 has 15 amino acids. The CDR3 reads CASSQGGLGVYGYTF. In DNA form, the CDR3 reads TGTGCCAGCAGCCAGGGGGGACTGGGGGTATATGGCTACACCTTC.

The chain carries TRBV9 and TRBJ2-3; D is undetermined. V was shortened by 0 bases and J by 0 bases, with 8 bases between the two germline ends. The CDR3 runs to 15 residues. Germline V gives CDR1 SGDLS, CDR2 YYNGEE. CDR3: CASSVGQISTDTQYF. The CDR3 nucleotides are TGTGCCAGCAGCGTAGGGCAGATTAGCACAGATACGCAGTATTTT. Full variable domain (remainder filled in from reference TRBV9 and TRBJ2-3): DSGVTQTPKHLITATGQRVTLRCSPRSGDLSVYWYQQSLDQGLQFLIQYYNGEERAKGNILERFSAQQFPDLHSELNLSSLELGDSALYFCASSVGQISTDTQYFGPGTRLTVL.

J is TRBJ1-3 and V is TRBV6-1; D perhaps matches TRBD1 (6 bases). The CDR3 runs 14 residues. Trimming stripped 4 bases from V and 4 bases from J, with 11 bases between. The germline gives CDR1 MNHNS, CDR2 SASEGT. In DNA, the CDR3 is TGTGCCAGCAGTGTAACAGGGTACGGAAACACCATATATTTT. Its protein product is CASSVTGYGNTIYF.

The chain carries TRBV10-3 and TRBJ2-3; D is perhaps TRBD2 (6 bases). Germline V gives CDR1 ENHRY, CDR2 SYGVKD. The CDR3 is 17 amino acids. With 0 bases removed from V and 3 bases from J, the gap between germline ends came to 16 bases. As DNA, the CDR3 is TGTGCCATCAGTGAGTCGGTGGGGGGAAGAGCAACAGATACGCAGTATTTT. It specifies CAISESVGGRATDTQYF.

This clone was observed once. V and J are TRBV11-2 and TRBJ1-1, with a weak D call TRBD1 (6 bases). V was clipped by 3 bases and J by 10 bases, with 12 bases between them. The CDR3 sequence is 12 residues long. Germline CDR1 and CDR2: SGHAT and FQNNGV. In DNA form, the CDR3 reads TGTGCCAGCAGCTTTACAGGGCAGGGAGCTTTCTTT. As protein: CASSFTGQGAFF.

The J gene is TRBJ1-2, the V gene TRBV6-1; 8 bases align to TRBD1. Germline loops: CDR1 MNHNS, CDR2 SASEGT. This CDR3 is 14 amino acids long. J gave up 4 bases and V 10 bases, and 11 bases lay outside the gene matches. CDR3 DNA sequence: TGTGCCATCGAAACCGACACAGGGGGCTATGGCTACACCTTC. It is translated as CAIETDTGGYGYTF.

The chain employs TRBV5-6 and TRBJ1-1; D is perhaps TRBD1 (5 bases). The CDR3 sequence is 13 residues long. Germline assignment: CDR1 SGHDT and CDR2 YYEEEE. Trimming pared 5 bases from V and 6 bases from J, leaving 14 bases between. The DNA of the CDR3 is TGTGCCAGCAGTCTTGGCGGGGCACCTGAAGCTTTCTTT. Translated: CASSLGGAPEAFF.

The chain uses TRBV5-1 and TRBJ1-3; perhaps TRBD1 as D (5 bases). Germline V gene data show CDR1 as SGHRS and CDR2 as YFSETQ. The ends were cut back, 2 bases at V and 3 bases at J, with 9 bases in the middle. The CDR3 has 14 residues. CDR3: CASSFGGGGNTIYF. The CDR3 DNA reads as TGCGCCAGCAGCTTCGGGGGGGGTGGAAACACCATATATTTT. The full variable domain, its missing parts supplied by reference TRBV5-1 and TRBJ1-3, is KAGVTQTPRYLIKTRGQQVTLSCSPISGHRSVSWYQQTPGQGLQFLFEYFSETQRNKGNFPGRFSGRQFSNSRSEMNVSTLELGDSALYLCASSFGGGGNTIYFGEGSWLTVV.

The rearrangement links TRBV4-1 to TRBJ1-2; weak D call: TRBD1 (5 bases). Trimming removed 3 bases from V and 4 bases from J, with 15 bases in between. The germline gives CDR1 MGHRA, CDR2 YSYEKL. The CDR3 is made up of 15 amino acids. The CDR3 loop is CASSQAPDSLYGYTF. The CDR3 DNA sequence: TGCGCCAGCAGCCAGGCCCCTGACAGCCTCTATGGCTACACCTTC.

This sequence joins TRBV6-1 and TRBJ2-1, with 7 bases that match TRBD1. Germline CDR1 and CDR2: MNHNS and SASEGT. The CDR3 has 15 residues. V was pared by 2 bases and J by 9 bases, with 10 bases of the junction left unmatched. The CDR3 sequence: CASSELGTAQGEQFF. For the CDR3, the DNA is TGTGCCAGCAGTGAACTTGGGACAGCGCAAGGTGAGCAGTTCTTC.

The chain links TRBV10-2 to TRBJ1-6; perhaps TRBD1 as D (5 bases). The V and J ends lost 8 bases and 10 bases respectively, with 9 bases between them. CDR3 length equals 11 residues. Germline assignment: CDR1 WSHSY and CDR2 SAAADI. The CDR3 loop is CASQGGSPLHF. CDR3 coding DNA: TGCGCCAGCCAGGGCGGCTCACCCCTCCACTTT.

This chain joins TRBV9 and TRBJ1-2, with TRBD1 identical over 10 bases. With V trimmed by 4 bases and J by 2 bases, 17 bases remained unmatched. This CDR3 is built from 19 residues. Germline CDR1 and CDR2: SGDLS and YYNGEE. The CDR3 region is CASSTSPRDRGHGNYGYTF. The CDR3 DNA is TGTGCCAGCAGCACCTCACCCCGGGACAGGGGCCACGGAAACTATGGCTACACCTTC.

The rearrangement uses TRBV15 and TRBJ2-1, with D unclear. Trimming shortened V by 0 bases and J by 0 bases, and 18 bases separated the two germline ends. Germline V CDR1 and CDR2: LNHNV, YYDKDF (reference sequence). This CDR3 spans 19 amino acids. As DNA, the CDR3 is TGTGCCACCAGCAGAGATACCCCATTCGGAGCCAGCTCCTACAATGAGCAGTTCTTC. This encodes CATSRDTPFGASSYNEQFF.

The chain's CDR3 is CASGPSANTEAFF. As DNA, the CDR3 is TGTGCCAGTGGGCCTTCGGCGAACACTGAAGCTTTCTTT. This sequence joins TRBV19 and TRBJ1-1, with D uncertain. Looked up from germline, CDR1 is LNHDA and CDR2 is SQIVND (reference sequence). The CDR3 contains 13 residues. The germline V and J ends were trimmed by 8 bases and 1 base, with 11 bases remaining between them.

The CDR3 coding sequence is TGTGCCAGCAGTGAACGCCCGGGGAACACTGAAGCTTTCTTT. Amino acids: CASSERPGNTEAFF. The genes are TRBV2 and TRBJ1-1; D gene unclear. V lost 2 bases to trimming and J lost 1 base, with 8 bases between them. This CDR3 spans 14 amino acids. The germline gives CDR1 SNHLY, CDR2 FYNNEI.

This clone was counted once. The chain uses TRBV27 and TRBJ2-2, with TRBD1 as a possible D gene (6 bases). Germline V gene lookup returns CDR1 MNHEY and CDR2 SMNVEV (reference sequence). V lost 7 bases and J lost 4, with 19 bases in between. CDR3 length: 16 amino acids. Written as DNA, the CDR3 is TGTGCCAGCACCCCTCCAGGGGCTTGGCCCACCGGGGAGCTGTTTTTT. This codes for CASTPPGAWPTGELFF.

The V gene is TRBV9, the J gene TRBJ2-7; 7 bases are a match to TRBD1. The V segment lost 0 bases and the J segment 0 bases; nucleotides outside the gene matches: 3. The CDR3 is 15 residues long. The germline V gene has CDR1 SGDLS and CDR2 YYNGEE. The CDR3 region has the DNA TGTGCCAGCAGCGTAGAGGGGACAGACTCCTACGAGCAGTACTTC. Its protein product is CASSVEGTDSYEQYF.

The chain carries TRBV5-4 and TRBJ1-4; a possible D gene is TRBD1 (5 bases). This CDR3 is 14 amino acids long. The V and J ends lost 5 bases and 0 bases respectively, with 8 bases between them. Germline V lookup: CDR1 SGHNT, CDR2 YYREEE (reference sequence). The CDR3 DNA reads TGTGCCAGCAGTTGGGGCGCAACTAATGAAAAACTGTTTTTT. As protein: CASSWGATNEKLFF.

This rearrangement joins TRBV4-2 to TRBJ2-1; a possible D gene is TRBD2 (5 bases). CDR3 length: 14 amino acids. Germline values: CDR1 LGHNA, CDR2 YNFKEQ. The V and J ends lost 3 bases and 5 bases respectively, with 11 bases between them. Here the CDR3 DNA reads TGTGCCAGCAGCCAGGGAGCGGAACACAATGAGCAGTTCTTC. The encoded protein is CASSQGAEHNEQFF.

This clone is a singleton in its sample. This chain links TRBV5-1 with TRBJ1-4; tentative D call: TRBD1 (5 bases). The V gene lost 4 bases and the J gene lost 7 bases, with 17 bases spanning the gap. The germline V gene encodes CDR1 SGHRS and CDR2 YFSETQ. The CDR3 totals 15 residues. This chain's CDR3 is CASSPVGHSSEKLFF. The CDR3 DNA reads TGCGCCAGCAGCCCCGTGGGGCACAGTTCTGAAAAACTGTTTTTT.

The gene calls are TRBV5-6 and TRBJ1-5; D is perhaps TRBD1 (6 bases). Per the germline V gene, CDR1 is SGHDT and CDR2 is YYEEEE. The CDR3 is made up of 13 amino acids. V lost 4 bases and J 7 bases, leaving 12 bases between the germline ends. This chain's CDR3 is CASSEQGNQPQHF. CDR3 nucleotides: TGTGCCAGCAGCGAACAGGGAAACCAGCCCCAGCATTTT.

The chain combines TRBV5-6 with TRBJ2-1, with D uncertain. Germline V lookup: CDR1 SGHDT, CDR2 YYEEEE. The V end lost 4 bases, the J end lost 4 bases, and 9 bases lay between the germline ends. The CDR3 is made up of 13 amino acids. CDR3 bases: TGTGCCAGCAGCCCGGGTACGTACAATGAGCAGTTCTTC. Its protein product is CASSPGTYNEQFF.

This sequence joins TRBV29-1 and TRBJ1-2, with D perhaps TRBD1 (6 bases). The germline V gene has CDR1 SQVTM and CDR2 ANQGSEA. V lost 1 base and J lost 4, with 22 bases in between. The CDR3 spans 17 residues. The CDR3 is CSVEVGPNREWGYGYTF. CDR3 bases: TGCAGCGTTGAAGTGGGCCCAAACAGGGAGTGGGGCTATGGCTACACCTTC. Full variable domain (remainder filled in from reference TRBV29-1 and TRBJ1-2): SAVISQKPSRDICQRGTSLTIQCQVDSQVTMMFWYRQQPGQSLTLIATANQGSEATYESGFVIDKFPISRPNLTFSTLTVSNMSPEDSSIYLCSVEVGPNREWGYGYTFGSGTRLTVV.